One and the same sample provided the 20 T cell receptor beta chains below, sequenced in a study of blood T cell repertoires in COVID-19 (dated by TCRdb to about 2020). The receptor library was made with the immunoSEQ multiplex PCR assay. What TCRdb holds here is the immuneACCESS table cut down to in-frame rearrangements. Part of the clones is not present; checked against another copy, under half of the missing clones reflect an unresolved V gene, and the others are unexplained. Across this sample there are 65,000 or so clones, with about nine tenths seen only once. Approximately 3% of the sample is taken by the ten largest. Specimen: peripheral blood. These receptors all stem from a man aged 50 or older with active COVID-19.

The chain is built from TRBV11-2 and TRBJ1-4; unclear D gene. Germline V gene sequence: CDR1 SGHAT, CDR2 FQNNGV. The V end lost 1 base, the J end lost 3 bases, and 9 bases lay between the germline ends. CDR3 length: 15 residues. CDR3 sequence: CASSLVSGPNEKLFF. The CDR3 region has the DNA TGTGCCAGCAGCTTAGTTTCAGGCCCTAATGAAAAACTGTTTTTT.

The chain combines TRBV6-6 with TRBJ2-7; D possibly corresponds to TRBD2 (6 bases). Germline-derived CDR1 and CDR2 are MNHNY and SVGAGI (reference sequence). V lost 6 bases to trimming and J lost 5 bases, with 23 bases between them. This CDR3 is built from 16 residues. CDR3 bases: TGTGCCAGCAGCCCAGGATCGCTGGAATGGGGGGACGAGCAGTACTTC. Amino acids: CASSPGSLEWGDEQYF.

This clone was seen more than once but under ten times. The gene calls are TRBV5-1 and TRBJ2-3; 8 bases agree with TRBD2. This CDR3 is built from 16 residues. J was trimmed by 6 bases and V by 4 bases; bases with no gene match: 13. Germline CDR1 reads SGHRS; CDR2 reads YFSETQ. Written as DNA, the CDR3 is TGCGCCAGCAGCCCCCTGGCGGGAGGAGCACGGGATACGCAGTATTTT. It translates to CASSPLAGGARDTQYF. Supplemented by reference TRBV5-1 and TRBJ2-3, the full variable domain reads KAGVTQTPRYLIKTRGQQVTLSCSPISGHRSVSWYQQTPGQGLQFLFEYFSETQRNKGNFPGRFSGRQFSNSRSEMNVSTLELGDSALYLCASSPLAGGARDTQYFGPGTRLTVL.

CDR3 DNA: TGCGCCAGCAGCTTGGCCCCGCAGGGTGGTAAGGATACGCAGTATTTT. It translates to CASSLAPQGGKDTQYF. This chain uses TRBV5-1 with TRBJ2-3, with D maybe TRBD1 (5 bases). Germline-derived CDR1 and CDR2 are SGHRS and YFSETQ. The CDR3 covers 16 residues. V was shortened by 0 bases and J by 6 bases, with 17 bases between the two germline ends.

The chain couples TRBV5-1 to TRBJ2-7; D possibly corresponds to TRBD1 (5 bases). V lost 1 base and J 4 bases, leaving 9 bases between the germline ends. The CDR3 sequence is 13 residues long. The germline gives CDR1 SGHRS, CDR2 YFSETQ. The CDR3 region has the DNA TGCGCCAGCAGCTTGAAGGACATATACGAGCAGTACTTC. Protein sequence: CASSLKDIYEQYF.

The CDR3 reads CASSQGESRLAEAQYF. CDR3 DNA: TGCGCCAGCAGCCAAGGGGAGAGCAGACTCGCAGAGGCGCAGTATTTT. V is TRBV4-1 and J is TRBJ2-3; perhaps TRBD2 as D (5 bases). Germline V gene data show CDR1 as MGHRA and CDR2 as YSYEKL. The CDR3 extends over 16 amino acids. The ends were cut back, 1 base at V and 10 bases at J, with 21 bases in the middle.

DNA of the CDR3: TGTGCCAGCAGCTTGGCCAGGGGTGGGTACAATGAGCAGTTCTTC. It codes for CASSLARGGYNEQFF. The chain links TRBV5-8 to TRBJ2-1, with a tentative D call TRBD1 (6 bases). The CDR3 is 15 residues long. V lost 0 bases and J lost 4, with 11 bases in between. Germline CDR1 and CDR2: SGHTS and YDEGEE.

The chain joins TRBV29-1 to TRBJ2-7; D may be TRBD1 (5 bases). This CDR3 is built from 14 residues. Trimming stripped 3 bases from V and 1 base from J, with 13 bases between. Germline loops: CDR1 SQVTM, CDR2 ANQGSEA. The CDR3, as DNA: TGCAGCGTTGAGGGAACAGGTTCTTCCTACGAGCAGTACTTC. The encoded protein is CSVEGTGSSYEQYF.

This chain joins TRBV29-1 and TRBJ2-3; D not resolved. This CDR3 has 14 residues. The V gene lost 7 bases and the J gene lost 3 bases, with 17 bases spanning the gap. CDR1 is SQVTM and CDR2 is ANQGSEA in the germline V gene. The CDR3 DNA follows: TGCAGCGCTGCACAGACGGCCGATACAGATACGCAGTATTTT. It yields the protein CSAAQTADTDTQYF.

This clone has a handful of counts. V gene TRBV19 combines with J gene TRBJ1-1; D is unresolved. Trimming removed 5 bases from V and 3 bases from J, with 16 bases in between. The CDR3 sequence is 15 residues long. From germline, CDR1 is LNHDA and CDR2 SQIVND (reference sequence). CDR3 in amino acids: CASSPRPGEDTEAFF. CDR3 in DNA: TGTGCCAGTAGTCCTCGCCCGGGTGAGGACACTGAAGCTTTCTTT. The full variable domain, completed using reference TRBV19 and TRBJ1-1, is DGGITQSPKYLFRKEGQNVTLSCEQNLNHDAMYWYRQDPGQGLRLIYYSQIVNDFQKGDIAEGYSVSREKKESFPLTVTSAQKNPTAFYLCASSPRPGEDTEAFFGQGTRLTVV.

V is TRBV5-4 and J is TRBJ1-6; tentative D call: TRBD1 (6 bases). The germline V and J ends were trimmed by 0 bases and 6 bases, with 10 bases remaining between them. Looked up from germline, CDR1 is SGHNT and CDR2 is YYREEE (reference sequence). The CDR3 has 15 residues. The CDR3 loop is CASSLAQGPNSPLHF. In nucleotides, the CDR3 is TGTGCCAGCAGCTTGGCGCAGGGGCCTAATTCACCCCTCCACTTT. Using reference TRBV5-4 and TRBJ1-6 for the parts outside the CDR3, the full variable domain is ETGVTQSPTHLIKTRGQQVTLRCSSQSGHNTVSWYQQALGQGPQFIFQYYREEENGRGNFPPRFSGLQFPNYSSELNVNALELDDSALYLCASSLAQGPNSPLHFGNGTRLTVT.

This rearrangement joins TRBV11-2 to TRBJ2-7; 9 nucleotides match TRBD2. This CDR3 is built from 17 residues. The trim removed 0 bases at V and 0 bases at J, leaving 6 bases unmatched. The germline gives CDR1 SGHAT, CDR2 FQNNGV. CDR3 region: CASSLDWSGGHSYEQYF. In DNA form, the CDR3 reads TGTGCCAGCAGCTTAGATTGGAGCGGGGGGCACTCCTACGAGCAGTACTTC. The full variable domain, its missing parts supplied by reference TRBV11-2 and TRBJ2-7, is EAGVAQSPRYKIIEKRQSVAFWCNPISGHATLYWYQQILGQGPKLLIQFQNNGVVDDSQLPKDRFSAERLKGVDSTLKIQPAKLEDSAVYLCASSLDWSGGHSYEQYFGPGTRLTVT.

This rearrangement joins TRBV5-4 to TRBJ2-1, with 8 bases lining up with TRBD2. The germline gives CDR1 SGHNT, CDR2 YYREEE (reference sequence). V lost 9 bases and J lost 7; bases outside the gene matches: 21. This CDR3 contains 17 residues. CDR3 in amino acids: CATKATGSGGRFNEQFF. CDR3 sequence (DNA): TGTGCCACCAAGGCTACGGGGAGCGGCGGGAGGTTTAATGAGCAGTTCTTC.

The chain's CDR3 is CASSLGQGEFAEQFF. In nucleotides, the CDR3 is TGTGCCAGCAGCTTAGGACAGGGCGAGTTTGCTGAGCAGTTCTTC. The chain uses TRBV11-3 and TRBJ2-1, with 7 bases fitting TRBD1. The CDR3 is made up of 15 amino acids. V was clipped by 1 base and J by 9 bases; unmatched bases: 9. The germline V gene has CDR1 SGHNT and CDR2 YENEEA. Full variable domain (missing parts from reference TRBV11-3 and TRBJ2-1): EAGVVQSPRYKIIEKKQPVAFWCNPISGHNTLYWYLQNLGQGPELLIRYENEEAVDDSQLPKDRFSAERLKGVDSTLKIQPAELGDSAVYLCASSLGQGEFAEQFFGPGTRLTVL.

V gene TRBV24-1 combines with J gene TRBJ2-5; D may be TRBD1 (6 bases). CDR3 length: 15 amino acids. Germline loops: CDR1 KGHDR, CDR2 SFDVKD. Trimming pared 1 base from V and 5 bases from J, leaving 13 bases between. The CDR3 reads CATSDFSGARETQYF. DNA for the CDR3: TGTGCCACCAGTGATTTTTCAGGGGCACGGGAGACCCAGTACTTC.

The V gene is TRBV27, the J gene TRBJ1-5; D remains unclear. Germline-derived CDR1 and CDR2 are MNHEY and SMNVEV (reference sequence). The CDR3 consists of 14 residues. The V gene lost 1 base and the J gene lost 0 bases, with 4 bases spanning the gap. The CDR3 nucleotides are TGTGCCAGCAGTTTATTACATAGCAATCAGCCCCAGCATTTT. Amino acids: CASSLLHSNQPQHF.

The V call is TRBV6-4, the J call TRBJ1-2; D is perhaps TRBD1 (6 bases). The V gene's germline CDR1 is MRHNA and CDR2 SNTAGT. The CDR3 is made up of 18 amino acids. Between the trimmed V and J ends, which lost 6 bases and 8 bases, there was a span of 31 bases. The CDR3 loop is CASSPDALTGFPLGGYTF. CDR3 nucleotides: TGTGCCAGCAGCCCCGACGCTTTGACAGGCTTCCCCTTAGGGGGCTACACCTTC.

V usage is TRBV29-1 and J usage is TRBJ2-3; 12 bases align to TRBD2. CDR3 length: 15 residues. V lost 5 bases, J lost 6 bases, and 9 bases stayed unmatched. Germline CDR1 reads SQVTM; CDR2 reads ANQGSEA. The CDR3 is CSVRGLAGMSDTQYF. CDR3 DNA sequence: TGCAGCGTTAGAGGACTAGCGGGGATGTCTGATACGCAGTATTTT.

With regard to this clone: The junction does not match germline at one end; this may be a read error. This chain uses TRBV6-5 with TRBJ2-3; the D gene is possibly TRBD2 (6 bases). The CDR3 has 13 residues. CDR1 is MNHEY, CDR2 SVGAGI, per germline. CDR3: CASSDSSADTQYF. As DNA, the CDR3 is TGTGCCAGCAGTGACTCTAGCGCAGATACGCAGTATTTT.

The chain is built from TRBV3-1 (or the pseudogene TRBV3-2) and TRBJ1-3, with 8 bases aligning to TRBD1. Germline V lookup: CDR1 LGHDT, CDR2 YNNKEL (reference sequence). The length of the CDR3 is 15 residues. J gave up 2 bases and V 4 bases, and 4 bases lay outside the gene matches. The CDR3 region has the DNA TGTGCCAGCAGCCGAACAGGGGGTACTGGAAACACCATATATTTT. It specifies CASSRTGGTGNTIYF.